The TCR beta chain described here comes from a study of technical replicates of blood from a handful of donors. TCRdb's table, derived via immunoSEQ multiplex PCR, lists solely in-frame clones and lacks some. Here the sample spans 75,000 to 95,000 clones, under 95% being singletons. The CDR3 is 15 residues long. Looked up from germline, CDR1 is SEHNR and CDR2 is FQNEAQ (reference sequence). V lost 5 bases to trimming and J lost 3 bases, with 17 bases between them. The sequenced material came from T cells isolated from PBMCs. This sequence was found in a human donor in good health. This chain links TRBV7-9 with TRBJ2-7, with D possibly TRBD2 on 5 matching bases. CDR3 DNA: TGTGCCAGCAGCCGAAAGGGAGACTGGGGCTACGAGCAGTACTTC. Translating gives CASSRKGDWGYEQYF.